What follows is one T cell receptor beta chain and its context. Assay: immunoSEQ multiplex PCR; the TCRdb copy retains only in-frame clones and omits some. The sample contains nearly 15,000 clones, approximately 82% of which appear only once. These data belong to a study of T cell clones after liver transplantation. In the study overall: Third-party-reactive TCRbeta sequences from pre-transplant mixed lymphocyte reactions served as antigen-independent comparators. Tolerant meant at least one year fully off immunosuppression without liver enzymes above twice normal.

The CDR3 spans 14 residues. Trimming pared 2 bases from V and 9 bases from J, leaving 14 bases between. Germline values: CDR1 MNHNY, CDR2 SVGAGI (reference sequence). The gene calls are TRBV6-6 and TRBJ2-1, with D perhaps matching TRBD2 (6 bases). The TCR was taken from a human patient who received a liver transplant. Some T cells may originate from the graft donor. The sequenced sample was CD8+ T cells from blood, obtained approximately 43 months after liver transplant. The CDR3 DNA follows: TGTGCCAGCAGTTACCCAGCTCAGGGAGGTGAGCAGTTCTTC. This codes for CASSYPAQGGEQFF.